This entry describes one T cell receptor (beta chain). The sample originates from a study of T cells in Graves' hyperthyroidism and ophthalmopathy. Researchers barred patients who had uncontrolled infection, other autoimmune disease, pregnancy or lactation. Diagnosis rested on symptoms, serum thyroxine and TRAb, thyroid ultrasound, and orbital computed tomography. Template material for amplifying TCR beta CDR3 regions consisted of RNA transcripts. In the first-round RT-PCR of the TCR CDR3, the HTBI primer set was used. MiXCR was run by TCRdb on the multiplex PCR reads, yielding one entry per CDR3 protein. The sample consists of 400,000 to 600,000 distinct CDR3 sequences, around 20% of them appearing once. Material: blood. The sequence was obtained from a man aged 18 to 30 with Graves' hyperthyroidism.

Here the CDR3 reads CATSETGQGYGYTF. DNA for the CDR3: TGTGCCACCAGTGAGACGGGACAGGGTTATGGCTACACCTTC. The V call is TRBV24-1, the J call TRBJ1-2; 9 bases fit TRBD1. V lost 4 bases and J lost 5; bases outside the gene matches: 4. CDR3 length: 14 residues. Looked up from germline, CDR1 is KGHDR and CDR2 is SFDVKD.